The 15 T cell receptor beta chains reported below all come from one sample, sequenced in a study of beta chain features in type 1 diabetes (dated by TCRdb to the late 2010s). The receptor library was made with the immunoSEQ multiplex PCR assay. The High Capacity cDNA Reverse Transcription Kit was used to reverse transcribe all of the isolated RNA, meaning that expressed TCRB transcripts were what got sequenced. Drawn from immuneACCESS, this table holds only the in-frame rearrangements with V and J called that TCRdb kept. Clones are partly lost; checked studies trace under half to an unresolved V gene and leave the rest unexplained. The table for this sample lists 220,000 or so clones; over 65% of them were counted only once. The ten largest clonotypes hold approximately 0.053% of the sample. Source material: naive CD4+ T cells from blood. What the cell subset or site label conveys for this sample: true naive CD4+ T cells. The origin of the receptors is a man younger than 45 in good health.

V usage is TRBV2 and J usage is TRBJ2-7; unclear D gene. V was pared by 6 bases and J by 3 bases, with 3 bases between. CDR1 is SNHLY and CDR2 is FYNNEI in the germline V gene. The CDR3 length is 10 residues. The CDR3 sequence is CASRDYEQYF. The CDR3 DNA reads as TGTGCCAGCAGGGACTACGAGCAGTACTTC.

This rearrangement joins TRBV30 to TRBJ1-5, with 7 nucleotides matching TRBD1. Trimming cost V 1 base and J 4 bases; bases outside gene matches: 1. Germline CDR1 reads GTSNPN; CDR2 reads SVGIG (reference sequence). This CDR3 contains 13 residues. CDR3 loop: CAWSADRNQPQHF. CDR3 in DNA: TGTGCCTGGAGTGCGGACAGGAATCAGCCCCAGCATTTT.

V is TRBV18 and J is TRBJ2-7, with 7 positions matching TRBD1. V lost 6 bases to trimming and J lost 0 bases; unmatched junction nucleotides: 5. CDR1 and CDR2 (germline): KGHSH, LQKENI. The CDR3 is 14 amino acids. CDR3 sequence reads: CASSLDRDSYEQYF. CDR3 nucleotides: TGTGCCAGCTCCCTCGACAGGGACTCCTACGAGCAGTACTTC. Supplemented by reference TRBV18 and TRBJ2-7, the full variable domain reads NAGVMQNPRHLVRRRGQEARLRCSPMKGHSHVYWYRQLPEEGLKFMVYLQKENIIDESGMPKERFSAEFPKEGPSILRIQQVVRGDSAAYFCASSLDRDSYEQYFGPGTRLTVT.

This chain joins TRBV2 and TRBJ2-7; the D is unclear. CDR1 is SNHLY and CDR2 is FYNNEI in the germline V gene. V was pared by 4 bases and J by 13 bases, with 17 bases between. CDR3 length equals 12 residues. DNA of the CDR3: TGTGCCAGCAGTGTAGGTAGCTGGGGTGGTTACTTC. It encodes CASSVGSWGGYF.

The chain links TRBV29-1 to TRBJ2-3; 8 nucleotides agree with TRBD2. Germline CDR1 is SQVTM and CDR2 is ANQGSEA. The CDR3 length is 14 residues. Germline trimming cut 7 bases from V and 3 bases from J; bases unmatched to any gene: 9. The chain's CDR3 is CSGGLALKTDTQYF. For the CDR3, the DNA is TGCAGCGGAGGACTAGCCTTAAAAACAGATACGCAGTATTTT.

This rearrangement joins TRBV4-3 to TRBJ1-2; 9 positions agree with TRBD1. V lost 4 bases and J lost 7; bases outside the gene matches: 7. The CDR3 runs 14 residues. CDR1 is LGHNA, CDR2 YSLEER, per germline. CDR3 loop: CASSPGDRDGGYTF. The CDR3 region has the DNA TGCGCCAGCAGCCCCGGGGACAGGGACGGTGGCTACACCTTC.

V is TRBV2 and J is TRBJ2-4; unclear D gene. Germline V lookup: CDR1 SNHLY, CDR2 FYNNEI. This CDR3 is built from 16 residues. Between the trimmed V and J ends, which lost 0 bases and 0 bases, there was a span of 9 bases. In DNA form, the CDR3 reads TGTGCCAGCAGTGAAGCGCTTCCGGTAGCCAAAAACATTCAGTACTTC. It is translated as CASSEALPVAKNIQYF. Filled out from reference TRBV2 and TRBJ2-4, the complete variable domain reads EPEVTQTPSHQVTQMGQEVILRCVPISNHLYFYWYRQILGQKVEFLVSFYNNEISEKSEIFDDQFSVERPDGSNFTLKIRSTKLEDSAMYFCASSEALPVAKNIQYFGAGTRLSVL.

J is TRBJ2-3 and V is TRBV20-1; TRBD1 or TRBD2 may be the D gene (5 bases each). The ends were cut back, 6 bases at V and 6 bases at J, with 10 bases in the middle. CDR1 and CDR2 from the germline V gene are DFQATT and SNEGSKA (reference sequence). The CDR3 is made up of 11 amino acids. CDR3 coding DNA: TGCAGTGCCCCCTGGGGGGATACGCAGTATTTT. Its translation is CSAPWGDTQYF.

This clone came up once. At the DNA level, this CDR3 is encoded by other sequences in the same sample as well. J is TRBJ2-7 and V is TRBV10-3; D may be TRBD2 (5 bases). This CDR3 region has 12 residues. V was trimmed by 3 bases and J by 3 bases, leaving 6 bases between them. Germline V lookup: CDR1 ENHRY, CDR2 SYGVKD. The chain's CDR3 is CAISDRDYEQYF. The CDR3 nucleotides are TGTGCCATCAGTGACCGGGACTACGAGCAGTACTTC.

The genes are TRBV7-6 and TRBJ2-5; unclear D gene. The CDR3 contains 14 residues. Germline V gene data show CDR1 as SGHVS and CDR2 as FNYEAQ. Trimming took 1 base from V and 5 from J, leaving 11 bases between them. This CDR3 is CASSLGQGQETQYF. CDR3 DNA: TGTGCCAGCAGCTTAGGACAAGGCCAGGAGACCCAGTACTTC.

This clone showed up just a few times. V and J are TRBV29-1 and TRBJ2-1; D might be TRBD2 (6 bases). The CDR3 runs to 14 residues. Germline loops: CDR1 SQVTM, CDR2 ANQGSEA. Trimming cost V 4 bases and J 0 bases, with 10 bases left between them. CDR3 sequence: CSVGQTSSYNEQFF. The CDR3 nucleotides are TGCAGCGTTGGGCAGACTAGCTCCTACAATGAGCAGTTCTTC.

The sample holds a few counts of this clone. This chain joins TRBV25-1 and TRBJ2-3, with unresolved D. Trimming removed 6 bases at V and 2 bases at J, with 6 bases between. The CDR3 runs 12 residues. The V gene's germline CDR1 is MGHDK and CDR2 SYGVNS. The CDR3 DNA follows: TGTGCCAGCAGCTCCCTCACAGATACGCAGTATTTT. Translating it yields CASSSLTDTQYF.

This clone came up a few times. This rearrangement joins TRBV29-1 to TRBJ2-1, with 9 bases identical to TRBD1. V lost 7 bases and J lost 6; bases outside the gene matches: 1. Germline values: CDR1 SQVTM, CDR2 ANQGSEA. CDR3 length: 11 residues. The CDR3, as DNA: TGCAGCGGGGACAGGGCCAATGAGCAGTTCTTC. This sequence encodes CSGDRANEQFF.

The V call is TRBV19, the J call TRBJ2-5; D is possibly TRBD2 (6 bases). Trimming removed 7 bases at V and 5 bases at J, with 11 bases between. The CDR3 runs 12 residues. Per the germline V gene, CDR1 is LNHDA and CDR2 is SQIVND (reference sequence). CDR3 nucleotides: TGTGCCAGTACTAGCGTAGAGGAGACCCAGTACTTC. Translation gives CASTSVEETQYF.

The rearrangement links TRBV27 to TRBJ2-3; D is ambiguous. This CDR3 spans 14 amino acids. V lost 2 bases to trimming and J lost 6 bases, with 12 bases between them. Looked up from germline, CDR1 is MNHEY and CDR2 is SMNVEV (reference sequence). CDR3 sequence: CASSLRFSADTQYF. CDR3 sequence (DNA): TGTGCCAGCAGTTTACGCTTCTCTGCCGATACGCAGTATTTT.